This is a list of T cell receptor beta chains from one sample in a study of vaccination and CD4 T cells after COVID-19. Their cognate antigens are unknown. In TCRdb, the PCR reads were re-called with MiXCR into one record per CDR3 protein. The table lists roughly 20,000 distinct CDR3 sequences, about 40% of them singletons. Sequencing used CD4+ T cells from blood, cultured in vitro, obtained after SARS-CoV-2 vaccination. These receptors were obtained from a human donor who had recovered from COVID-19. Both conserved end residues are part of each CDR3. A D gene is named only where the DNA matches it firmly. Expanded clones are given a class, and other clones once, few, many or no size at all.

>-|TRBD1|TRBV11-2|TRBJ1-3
CASSSRDRGSGNTIYF
TGTGCCAGCAGCTCCCGGGACAGGGGCTCTGGAAACACCATATATTTT
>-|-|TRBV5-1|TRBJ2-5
CASGTGEETQYF
TGCGCCAGCGGGACGGGTGAAGAGACCCAGTACTTC
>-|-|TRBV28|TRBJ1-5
CASSLSRGGQPQHF
TGTGCCAGCAGTTTATCACGGGGCGGACAGCCCCAGCATTTT
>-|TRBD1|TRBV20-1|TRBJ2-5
CSARPRDRIMETQYF
TGCAGTGCTAGGCCACGGGACAGGATTATGGAGACCCAGTACTTC
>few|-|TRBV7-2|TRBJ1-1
CASSSQGENTEAFF
TGTGCCAGCAGCTCACAAGGCGAGAACACTGAAGCTTTCTTT
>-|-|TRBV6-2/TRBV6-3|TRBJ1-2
CASSYSGRNYGYTF
TGTGCCAGCAGTTACTCGGGCAGGAACTATGGCTACACCTTC
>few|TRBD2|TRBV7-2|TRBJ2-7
CASSLRGTSGGLSYEQYF
TGTGCCAGCAGCTTAAGGGGGACTAGCGGGGGACTCTCCTACGAGCAGTACTTC
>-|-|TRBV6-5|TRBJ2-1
CASSYPDRQQVNEQFF
TGTGCCAGCAGTTACCCTGATAGACAGCAGGTCAATGAGCAGTTCTTC
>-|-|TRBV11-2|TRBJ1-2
CASSLGRGYGYTF
TGTGCCAGCAGCTTAGGCCGGGGCTATGGCTACACCTTC
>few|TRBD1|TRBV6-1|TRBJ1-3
CASSDGQGITIYF
TGTGCCAGCAGTGACGGACAGGGTATAACCATATATTTT
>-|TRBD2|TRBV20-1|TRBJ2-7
CSAELAGVGQQYF
TGCAGTGCTGAACTAGCGGGAGTAGGTCAGCAGTACTTC
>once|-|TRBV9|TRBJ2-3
CASSVLAASTDTQYF
TGTGCCAGCAGCGTATTAGCGGCTAGCACAGATACGCAGTATTTT
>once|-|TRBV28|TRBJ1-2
CASSGPGSGGYTF
TGTGCCAGCAGTGGCCCCGGGTCCGGTGGCTACACCTTC
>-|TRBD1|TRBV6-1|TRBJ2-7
CASSEGQGVYEQYF
TGTGCCAGCAGTGAGGGACAGGGGGTCTACGAGCAGTACTTC
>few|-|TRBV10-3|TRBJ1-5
CAISEGSGQSNQPQHF
TGTGCCATCAGTGAGGGCTCAGGACAGAGCAATCAGCCCCAGCATTTT
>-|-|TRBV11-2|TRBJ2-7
CASSLNRDYEQYF
TGTGCCAGCAGCTTGAACAGGGACTACGAGCAGTACTTC
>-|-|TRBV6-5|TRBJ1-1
CASSYQRSTGEAFF
TGTGCCAGCAGTTACCAGAGAAGCACAGGTGAAGCTTTCTTT
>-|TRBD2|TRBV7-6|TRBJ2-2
CASSLVREGSGELFF
TGTGCCAGCAGCTTAGTGCGGGAGGGAAGCGGGGAGCTGTTTTTT
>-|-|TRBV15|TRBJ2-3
CATRSSSTDTQYF
TGTGCCACCAGGTCTTCCAGCACAGATACGCAGTATTTT
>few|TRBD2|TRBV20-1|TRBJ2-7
CSASELAGYSYEQYF
TGCAGTGCTAGTGAACTAGCGGGTTACTCCTACGAGCAGTACTTC
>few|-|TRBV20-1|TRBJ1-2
CSARGDGGNYGYTF
TGCAGTGCTAGAGGTGATGGGGGGAACTATGGCTACACCTTC
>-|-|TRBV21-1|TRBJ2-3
CASSKERQASTDTQYF
TGTGCCAGCAGCAAAGAGAGGCAGGCTAGCACAGATACGCAGTATTTT